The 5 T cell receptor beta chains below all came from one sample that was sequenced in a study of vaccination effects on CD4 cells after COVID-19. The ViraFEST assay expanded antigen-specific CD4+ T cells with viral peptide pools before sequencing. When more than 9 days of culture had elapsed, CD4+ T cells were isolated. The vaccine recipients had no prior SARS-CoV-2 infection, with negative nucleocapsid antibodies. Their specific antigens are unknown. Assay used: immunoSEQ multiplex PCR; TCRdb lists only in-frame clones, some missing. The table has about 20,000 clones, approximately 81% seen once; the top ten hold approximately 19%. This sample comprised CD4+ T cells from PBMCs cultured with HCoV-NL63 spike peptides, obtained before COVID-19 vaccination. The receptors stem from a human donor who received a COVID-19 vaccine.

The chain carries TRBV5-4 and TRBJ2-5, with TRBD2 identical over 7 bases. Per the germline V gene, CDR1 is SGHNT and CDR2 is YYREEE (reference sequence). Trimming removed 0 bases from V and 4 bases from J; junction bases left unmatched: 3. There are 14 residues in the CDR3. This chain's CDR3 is CASSLGSGGETQYF. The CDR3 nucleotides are TGTGCCAGCAGCTTGGGTTCGGGGGGAGAGACCCAGTACTTC. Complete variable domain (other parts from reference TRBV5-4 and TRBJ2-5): ETGVTQSPTHLIKTRGQQVTLRCSSQSGHNTVSWYQQALGQGPQFIFQYYREEENGRGNFPPRFSGLQFPNYSSELNVNALELDDSALYLCASSLGSGGETQYFGPGTRLLVL.

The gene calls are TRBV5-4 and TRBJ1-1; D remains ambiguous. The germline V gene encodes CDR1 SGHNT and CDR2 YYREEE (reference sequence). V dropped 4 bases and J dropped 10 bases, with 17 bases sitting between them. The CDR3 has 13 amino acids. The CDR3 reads CASSADGGRGAFF. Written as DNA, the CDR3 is TGTGCCAGCAGCGCGGACGGAGGGAGAGGAGCTTTCTTT.

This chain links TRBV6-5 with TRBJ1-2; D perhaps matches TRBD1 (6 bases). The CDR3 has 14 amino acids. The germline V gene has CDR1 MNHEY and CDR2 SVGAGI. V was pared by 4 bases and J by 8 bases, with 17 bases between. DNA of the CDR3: TGTGCCAGCAGTTTACCAGGGGATCGAGGGGGCTACACCTTC. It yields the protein CASSLPGDRGGYTF.

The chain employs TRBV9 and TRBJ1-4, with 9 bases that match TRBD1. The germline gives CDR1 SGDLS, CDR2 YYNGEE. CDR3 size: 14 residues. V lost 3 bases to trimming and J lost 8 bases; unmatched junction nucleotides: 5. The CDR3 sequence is CASSATGGLEKLFF. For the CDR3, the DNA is TGTGCCAGCAGCGCAACAGGGGGCTTAGAAAAACTGTTTTTT. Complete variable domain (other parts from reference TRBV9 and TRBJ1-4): DSGVTQTPKHLITATGQRVTLRCSPRSGDLSVYWYQQSLDQGLQFLIQYYNGEERAKGNILERFSAQQFPDLHSELNLSSLELGDSALYFCASSATGGLEKLFFGSGTQLSVL.

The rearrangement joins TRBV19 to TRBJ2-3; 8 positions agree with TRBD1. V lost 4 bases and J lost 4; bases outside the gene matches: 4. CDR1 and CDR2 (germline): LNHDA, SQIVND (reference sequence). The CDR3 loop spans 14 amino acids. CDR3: CASSTGQGADTQYF. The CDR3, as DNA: TGTGCCAGTAGTACCGGACAGGGCGCAGATACGCAGTATTTT.